The 31 T cell receptor beta chains presented below share a single source sample, sequenced in a study of blood T cell repertoires in COVID-19. Clones were sequenced by immunoSEQ multiplex PCR, and TCRdb holds only the in-frame ones, with some missing. Here the sample spans just over 650,000 clones, 80% to 90% being singletons. The specimen was peripheral blood. The receptor set was obtained from a woman under 30 with acute or convalescent COVID-19.

The CDR3: CASSTNSNQPQHF. The CDR3 coding sequence is TGCGCCAGCAGTACTAATAGCAATCAGCCCCAGCATTTT. The V and J genes are TRBV10-2 and TRBJ1-5, with D unresolved. CDR3 length: 13 amino acids. The germline CDR1 and CDR2 sequences are WSHSY and SAAADI. Trimming shortened V by 5 bases and J by 0 bases, and 5 bases separated the two germline ends.

The chain employs TRBV5-1 and TRBJ2-7, with TRBD1 matching over 9 bases. This CDR3 spans 14 amino acids. CDR1 and CDR2 (germline): SGHRS, YFSETQ. V lost 4 bases, J lost 5 bases, and 7 bases stayed unmatched. The CDR3 is CASSRGQGYDEQYF. Written as DNA, the CDR3 is TGCGCCAGCAGCCGGGGACAGGGCTACGACGAGCAGTACTTC.

The chain employs TRBV7-6 and TRBJ1-5; D is unclear. The CDR3 totals 13 residues. Looked up from germline, CDR1 is SGHVS and CDR2 is FNYEAQ. V was shortened by 0 bases and J by 4 bases, with 4 bases between the two germline ends. This chain's CDR3 is CASSLAPNQPQHF. DNA of the CDR3: TGTGCCAGCAGCTTAGCCCCGAATCAGCCCCAGCATTTT. Full variable domain (remainder filled in from reference TRBV7-6 and TRBJ1-5): GAGVSQSPRYKVTKRGQDVALRCDPISGHVSLYWYRQALGQGPEFLTYFNYEAQQDKSGLPNDRFSAERPEGSISTLTIQRTEQRDSAMYRCASSLAPNQPQHFGDGTRLSIL.

The J gene is TRBJ2-5, the V gene TRBV4-1, with 9 bases fitting TRBD1. J gave up 2 bases and V 3 bases, and 10 bases lay outside the gene matches. This CDR3 is 17 amino acids long. The germline V gene has CDR1 MGHRA and CDR2 YSYEKL. For the CDR3, the DNA is TGCGCCAGCAGCCAGAGACAGGGGGGTGGCGGGCAAGAGACCCAGTACTTC. Translating it yields CASSQRQGGGGQETQYF.

This chain connects TRBV11-2 to TRBJ1-2, with unresolved D. This CDR3 has 15 residues. Trimming removed 0 bases from V and 2 bases from J, with 10 bases in between. CDR1 SGHAT and CDR2 FQNNGV come from the germline V gene. CDR3 sequence: CASSLDPGSNYGYTF. CDR3 DNA: TGTGCCAGCAGCTTAGATCCGGGATCCAACTATGGCTACACCTTC.

The chain links TRBV6-2 or TRBV6-3 to TRBJ1-6; 10 bases agree with TRBD1. The germline V gene has CDR1 MNHEY and CDR2 SVGEGT. This CDR3 is 17 amino acids long. V was pared by 5 bases and J by 7 bases, with 11 bases of the junction left unmatched. CDR3 in amino acids: CASSHTTGGEQNSPLHF. CDR3 coding DNA: TGTGCCAGCAGTCACACGACAGGGGGCGAACAAAATTCACCCCTCCACTTT.

DNA for the CDR3: TGTGCCAGCAGTCGAGGACTGGACGACTATCAGCCCCAGCATTTT. Translated, it gives CASSRGLDDYQPQHF. V and J are TRBV6-5 and TRBJ1-5; D uncertain. The CDR3 loop spans 15 amino acids. Trimming left V 5 bases short and J 5 bases short, with 16 bases between. Germline V lookup: CDR1 MNHEY, CDR2 SVGAGI.

V is TRBV11-3 and J is TRBJ1-1; D call uncertain. This CDR3 is built from 13 residues. V was clipped by 5 bases and J by 1 base, with 8 bases between them. Germline loops: CDR1 SGHNT, CDR2 YENEEA. The CDR3 sequence is CASSRGANTEAFF. As DNA, the CDR3 is TGTGCCAGCAGCCGGGGAGCGAACACTGAAGCTTTCTTT.

This rearrangement joins TRBV4-3 to TRBJ1-1; D remains ambiguous. The CDR3 length is 14 residues. V was trimmed by 0 bases and J by 7 bases, leaving 12 bases between them. CDR1 is LGHNA, CDR2 YSLEER, per germline. DNA of the CDR3: TGCGCCAGCAGCCAAGATTGGTCAGGTGTTGAAGCTTTCTTT. This sequence encodes CASSQDWSGVEAFF.

The chain has TRBV7-2 and TRBJ2-4; 7 nucleotides match TRBD2. Germline-derived CDR1 and CDR2 are SGHTA and FQGNSA. This CDR3 is built from 14 residues. Germline trimming cut 5 bases from V and 2 bases from J; bases unmatched to any gene: 3. In DNA, the CDR3 is TGTGCCAGCAGCGGTAGCGGGCCCAAAAACATTCAGTACTTC. Translated: CASSGSGPKNIQYF.

The chain employs TRBV5-5 and TRBJ2-3; TRBD2 matches 9 bases. Germline V gene data show CDR1 as SGHKS and CDR2 as YYEKEE (reference sequence). The trim removed 0 bases at V and 4 bases at J, leaving 6 bases unmatched. The CDR3 loop spans 16 amino acids. The CDR3 DNA reads TGTGCCAGCAGCTTGGGCCCAGCGGGGGGTTCAGATACGCAGTATTTT. This gives the protein CASSLGPAGGSDTQYF.

The rearrangement joins TRBV27 to TRBJ1-1; D may be TRBD1 (5 bases). V was pared by 1 base and J by 6 bases, with 9 bases between. The CDR3 runs to 13 residues. Germline-derived CDR1 and CDR2 are MNHEY and SMNVEV (reference sequence). CDR3 DNA sequence: TGTGCCAGCAGTTTATTCAGGGAATCTGAAGCTTTCTTT. Translated, it gives CASSLFRESEAFF.

The chain joins TRBV19 to TRBJ2-3; D is ambiguous. The CDR3 is 11 residues long. The germline CDR1 and CDR2 sequences are LNHDA and SQIVND (reference sequence). The V end was cut by 3 bases, the J end by 6 bases, with 4 bases between. Here the CDR3 DNA reads TGTGCCAGTAGTATCGCGGATACGCAGTATTTT. As protein: CASSIADTQYF.

The chain has TRBV9 and TRBJ2-3; maybe TRBD2 (7 bases). V was trimmed by 4 bases and J by 4 bases, leaving 13 bases between them. CDR1 is SGDLS, CDR2 YYNGEE, per germline. The CDR3 extends over 14 amino acids. The CDR3 is CASSKGGPADTQYF. CDR3 in DNA: TGTGCCAGCAGCAAGGGGGGGCCAGCAGATACGCAGTATTTT. Full variable domain (missing parts from reference TRBV9 and TRBJ2-3): DSGVTQTPKHLITATGQRVTLRCSPRSGDLSVYWYQQSLDQGLQFLIQYYNGEERAKGNILERFSAQQFPDLHSELNLSSLELGDSALYFCASSKGGPADTQYFGPGTRLTVL.

V is TRBV6-2 or TRBV6-3 and J is TRBJ1-1; 7 bases agree with TRBD1. V lost 5 bases and J lost 4; bases outside the gene matches: 16. Germline lookup yields CDR1 MNHEY and CDR2 SVGEGT. The CDR3 covers 17 residues. CDR3 sequence: CASSDTWDRASGTEAFF. CDR3 nucleotide sequence: TGTGCCAGCAGTGACACCTGGGACAGAGCAAGTGGCACTGAAGCTTTCTTT.

This clone has only one observation. This sequence joins TRBV27 and TRBJ1-5; D not resolved. The CDR3 consists of 18 residues. V was clipped by 10 bases and J by 0 bases, with 25 bases between them. Germline lookup yields CDR1 MNHEY and CDR2 SMNVEV (reference sequence). CDR3 DNA sequence: TGTGCCACCCAATTTCCGGGATCTCGGCTTTATAGCAATCAGCCCCAGCATTTT. As protein: CATQFPGSRLYSNQPQHF.

The chain recombines TRBV10-3 with TRBJ2-2, with D perhaps matching TRBD1 (5 bases). Trimming took off 6 bases at V and 0 bases at J, with 8 bases between the two ends. Per the germline V gene, CDR1 is ENHRY and CDR2 is SYGVKD. CDR3 size: 14 residues. CDR3 coding DNA: TGTGCCATCAGACAGGCATCGAACACCGGGGAGCTGTTTTTT. It codes for CAIRQASNTGELFF.

The gene calls are TRBV15 and TRBJ2-7; D unclear. Germline V CDR1 and CDR2: LNHNV, YYDKDF (reference sequence). Trimming cost V 3 bases and J 3 bases, with 6 bases left between them. The CDR3 is 12 residues long. The CDR3 sequence: CATSRFSYEQYF. In DNA, the CDR3 is TGTGCCACCAGCAGGTTTAGCTACGAGCAGTACTTC.

As to this clone: This same CDR3 is encoded by further DNA sequences in the sample. The chain has TRBV9 and TRBJ2-7, with a weak D call TRBD2 (6 bases). Trimming removed 0 bases from V and 0 bases from J, with 7 bases in between. This CDR3 has 14 amino acids. Germline V gives CDR1 SGDLS, CDR2 YYNGEE. In nucleotides, the CDR3 is TGTGCCAGCAGCGTAGTCGGGAGCTCCTACGAGCAGTACTTC. Its translation: CASSVVGSSYEQYF.

The sample holds a few counts of this clone. The J gene is TRBJ1-1, the V gene TRBV7-3; possible D gene TRBD1, 6 bases. This CDR3 has 13 amino acids. V shed 6 bases and J shed 2 bases, with 10 bases lying between them. Germline CDR1 and CDR2: SGHTA and FQGTGA. This chain's CDR3 is CASRSDRNTEAFF. CDR3 DNA sequence: TGTGCCAGCAGGTCGGACAGAAACACTGAAGCTTTCTTT.

This CDR3 reads CASSFTGLGQETQYF. For the CDR3, the DNA is TGTGCCAGCAGCTTCACGGGGTTGGGGCAAGAGACCCAGTACTTC. The V call is TRBV11-3, the J call TRBJ2-5, with D possibly TRBD2 on 5 matching bases. V was trimmed by 3 bases and J by 2 bases, leaving 13 bases between them. Germline-derived CDR1 and CDR2 are SGHNT and YENEEA. The CDR3 runs 15 residues.

V usage is TRBV25-1 and J usage is TRBJ1-5, with D uncertain. Germline CDR1 MGHDK, CDR2 SYGVNS. This CDR3 has 14 residues. The germline V and J ends were trimmed by 4 bases and 2 bases, with 9 bases remaining between them. The CDR3: CASSGQVGNQPQHF. The CDR3 DNA reads TGTGCCAGCAGTGGGCAGGTCGGCAATCAGCCCCAGCATTTT.

The gene calls are TRBV9 and TRBJ2-2; TRBD2 aligns across 8 bases. Germline V gives CDR1 SGDLS, CDR2 YYNGEE. With V trimmed by 3 bases and J by 4 bases, 14 bases remained unmatched. The CDR3 consists of 18 residues. The CDR3 DNA reads as TGTGCCAGCAGCGGTTACCTCGGGGGGGCCAGGAGCACCGGGGAGCTGTTTTTT. Translating gives CASSGYLGGARSTGELFF.

The chain recombines TRBV20-1 with TRBJ1-2; D may be TRBD1 (6 bases). Germline-derived CDR1 and CDR2 are DFQATT and SNEGSKA (reference sequence). The CDR3 covers 14 residues. Trimming shortened V by 3 bases and J by 2 bases, and 13 bases separated the two germline ends. The CDR3 loop reads CSASPTGPNYGYTF. CDR3 in DNA: TGCAGTGCTAGTCCTACAGGGCCCAACTATGGCTACACCTTC.

The V gene is TRBV6-5, the J gene TRBJ2-1; no firm D call. Per the germline V gene, CDR1 is MNHEY and CDR2 is SVGAGI. CDR3 length: 14 residues. V shed 4 bases and J shed 3 bases, with 10 bases lying between them. This chain's CDR3 is CASSSNNIYNEQFF. CDR3 DNA sequence: TGTGCCAGCAGTTCCAACAACATCTACAATGAGCAGTTCTTC.

This clone was detected only once. The chain employs TRBV25-1 and TRBJ2-7, with D possibly matching TRBD2 (6 bases). CDR3 length: 17 residues. CDR1 and CDR2 (germline): MGHDK, SYGVNS. V lost 4 bases to trimming and J lost 0 bases, with 19 bases between them. The CDR3 is CASSAGDGQLGSYEQYF. Written as DNA, the CDR3 is TGTGCCAGCAGTGCGGGAGATGGCCAACTCGGCTCCTACGAGCAGTACTTC.

J is TRBJ2-7 and V is TRBV29-1; TRBD2 is a possible D gene (5 bases). This CDR3 has 14 residues. CDR1 and CDR2 (germline): SQVTM, ANQGSEA. V was trimmed by 6 bases and J by 1 base, leaving 16 bases between them. CDR3 sequence: CSVLGDSWSYEQYF. The CDR3 DNA reads TGCAGCGTACTGGGAGATTCTTGGTCCTACGAGCAGTACTTC.

The chain links TRBV9 to TRBJ2-3, with TRBD2 matching 8 bases. Germline-derived CDR1 and CDR2 are SGDLS and YYNGEE. V was clipped by 3 bases and J by 12 bases; unmatched bases: 21. The CDR3 totals 17 residues. The CDR3 is CASSDFPDLPGLGKQYF. The CDR3 DNA reads as TGTGCCAGCAGCGACTTCCCCGACTTACCGGGACTAGGAAAACAGTATTTT. Together with reference TRBV9 and TRBJ2-3, the CDR3 gives the full variable domain: DSGVTQTPKHLITATGQRVTLRCSPRSGDLSVYWYQQSLDQGLQFLIQYYNGEERAKGNILERFSAQQFPDLHSELNLSSLELGDSALYFCASSDFPDLPGLGKQYFGPGTRLTVL.

This clone was seen a single time. This chain uses TRBV7-2 with TRBJ2-2, with D perhaps TRBD1 (5 bases). The CDR3 is 16 amino acids. Germline CDR1 and CDR2: SGHTA and FQGNSA. V gave up 7 bases and J gave up 6 bases, with 21 bases separating them. CDR3 coding DNA: TGTGCCAGCACCCAATGGTCAGGGCCCCAGGCCGGGGAGCTGTTTTTT. This encodes CASTQWSGPQAGELFF.

This chain uses TRBV4-3 with TRBJ1-3; TRBD1 matches 10 bases. In germline, CDR1 is LGHNA, CDR2 YSLEER. V lost 3 bases and J lost 2; bases outside the gene matches: 1. The CDR3 runs to 15 residues. CDR3 sequence reads: CASSQGQGTGNTIYF. The CDR3 bases are TGCGCCAGCAGCCAGGGACAGGGGACTGGAAACACCATATATTTT.

CDR3 nucleotide sequence: TGTGCCAGCACCACCCAGGTTGGTCTCACTGAAGCTTTCTTT. Translated, it gives CASTTQVGLTEAFF. V and J are TRBV6-6 and TRBJ1-1; D is uncertain. V was pared by 7 bases and J by 4 bases, with 16 bases between. The V gene's germline CDR1 is MNHNY and CDR2 SVGAGI (reference sequence). CDR3 length equals 14 residues.